This paragraph reports one T cell receptor beta chain. The source of the sample is a study of blood T cell repertoires in COVID-19. Losses at the gene ends were 5 bases for V and 8 bases for J; bases not matched to a gene: 5. CDR1 and CDR2 (germline): SNHLY, FYNNEI. The CDR3 covers 12 residues. The repertoire was sequenced with immunoSEQ multiplex PCR; TCRdb's copy has only in-frame clones and lacks some. The sample carries about 220,000 clones, 80% recorded once. The V gene is TRBV2, the J gene TRBJ1-1; 7 bases agree with TRBD1. The receptor was derived from a woman in her seventies with acute or convalescent COVID-19. Material for sequencing was peripheral blood. CDR3 sequence (DNA): TGTGCCAGCAGTCCGGGACAGAGAGAAGCTTTCTTT. This codes for CASSPGQREAFF.